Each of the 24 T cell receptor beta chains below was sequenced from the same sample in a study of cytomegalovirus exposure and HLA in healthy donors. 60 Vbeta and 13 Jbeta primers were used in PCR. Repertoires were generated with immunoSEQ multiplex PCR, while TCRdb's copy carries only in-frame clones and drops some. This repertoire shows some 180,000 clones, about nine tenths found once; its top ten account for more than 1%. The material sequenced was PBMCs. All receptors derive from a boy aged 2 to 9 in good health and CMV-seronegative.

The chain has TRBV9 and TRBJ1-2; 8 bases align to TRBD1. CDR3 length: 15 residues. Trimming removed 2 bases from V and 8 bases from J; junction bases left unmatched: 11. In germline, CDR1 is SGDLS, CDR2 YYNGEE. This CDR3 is CASSVGLQGAWGYTF. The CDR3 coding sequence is TGTGCCAGCAGCGTCGGACTTCAGGGGGCTTGGGGCTACACCTTC.

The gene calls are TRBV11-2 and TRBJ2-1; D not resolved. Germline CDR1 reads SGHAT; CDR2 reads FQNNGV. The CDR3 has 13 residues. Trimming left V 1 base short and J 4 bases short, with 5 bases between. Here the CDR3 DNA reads TGTGCCAGCAGCTTAGTACAGTACAATGAGCAGTTCTTC. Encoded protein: CASSLVQYNEQFF.

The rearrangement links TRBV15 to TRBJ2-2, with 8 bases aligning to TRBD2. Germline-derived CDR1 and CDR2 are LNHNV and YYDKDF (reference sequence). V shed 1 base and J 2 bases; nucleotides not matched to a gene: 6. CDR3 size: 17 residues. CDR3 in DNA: TGTGCCACCAGCAGAGCTTTCGGGGGGGTAAACACCGGGGAGCTGTTTTTT. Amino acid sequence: CATSRAFGGVNTGELFF.

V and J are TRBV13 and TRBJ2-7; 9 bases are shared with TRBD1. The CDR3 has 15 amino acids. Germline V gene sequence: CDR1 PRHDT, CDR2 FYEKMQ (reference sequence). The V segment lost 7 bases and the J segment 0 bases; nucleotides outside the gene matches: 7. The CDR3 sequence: CASTLGTGSSYEQYF. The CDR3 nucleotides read TGTGCCAGCACCCTTGGGACAGGGTCCTCCTACGAGCAGTACTTC. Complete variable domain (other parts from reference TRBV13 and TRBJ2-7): AAGVIQSPRHLIKEKRETATLKCYPIPRHDTVYWYQQGPGQDPQFLISFYEKMQSDKGSIPDRFSAQQFSDYHSELNMSSLELGDSALYFCASTLGTGSSYEQYFGPGTRLTVT.

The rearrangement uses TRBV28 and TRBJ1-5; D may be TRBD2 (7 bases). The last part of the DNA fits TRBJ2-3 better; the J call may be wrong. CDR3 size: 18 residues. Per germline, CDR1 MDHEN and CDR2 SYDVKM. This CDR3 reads CASTDPPDSTKRDQPQYF. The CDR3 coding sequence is TGTGCCAGCACCGACCCCCCGGACAGTACCAAGCGGGATCAGCCCCAGTATTTT.

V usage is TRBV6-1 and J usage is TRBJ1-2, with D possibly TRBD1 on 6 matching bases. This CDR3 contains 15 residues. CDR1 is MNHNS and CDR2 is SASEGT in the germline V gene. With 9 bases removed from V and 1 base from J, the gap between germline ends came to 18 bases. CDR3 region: CASRYGTPNNYGYTF. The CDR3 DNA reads TGTGCCAGTCGCTACGGGACACCGAATAACTATGGCTACACCTTC.

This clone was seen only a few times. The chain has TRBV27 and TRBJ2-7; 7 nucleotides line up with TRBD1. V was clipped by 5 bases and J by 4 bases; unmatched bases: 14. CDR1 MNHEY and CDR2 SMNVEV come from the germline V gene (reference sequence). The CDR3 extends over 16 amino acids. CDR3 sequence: CASSARQGSIGYEQYF. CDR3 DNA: TGTGCCAGCAGTGCCCGACAGGGTAGTATTGGGTACGAGCAGTACTTC.

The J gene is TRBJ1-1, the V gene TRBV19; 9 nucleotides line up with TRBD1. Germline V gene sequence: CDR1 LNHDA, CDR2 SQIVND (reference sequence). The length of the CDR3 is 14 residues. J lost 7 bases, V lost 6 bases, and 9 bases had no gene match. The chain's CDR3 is CASSLGTGRGEAFF. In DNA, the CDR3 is TGTGCCAGTAGCCTCGGGACAGGGCGTGGTGAAGCTTTCTTT.

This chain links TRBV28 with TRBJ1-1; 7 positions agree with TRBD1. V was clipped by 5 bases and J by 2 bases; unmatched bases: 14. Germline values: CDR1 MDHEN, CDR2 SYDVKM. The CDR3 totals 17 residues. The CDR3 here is CASSPQSGQVDNTEAFF. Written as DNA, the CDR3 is TGTGCCAGCAGTCCCCAGTCCGGACAGGTGGATAACACTGAAGCTTTCTTT. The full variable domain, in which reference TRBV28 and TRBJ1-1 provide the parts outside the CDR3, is DVKVTQSSRYLVKRTGEKVFLECVQDMDHENMFWYRQDPGLGLRLIYFSYDVKMKEKGDIPEGYSVSREKKERFSLILESASTNQTSMYLCASSPQSGQVDNTEAFFGQGTRLTVV.

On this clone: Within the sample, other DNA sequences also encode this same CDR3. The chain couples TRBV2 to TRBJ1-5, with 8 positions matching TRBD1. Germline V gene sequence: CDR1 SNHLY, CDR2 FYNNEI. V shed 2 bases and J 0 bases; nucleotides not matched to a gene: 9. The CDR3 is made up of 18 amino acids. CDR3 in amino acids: CASSESGGGVGSNQPQHF. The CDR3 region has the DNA TGTGCCAGCAGTGAATCAGGGGGCGGGGTGGGTAGCAATCAGCCCCAGCATTTT.

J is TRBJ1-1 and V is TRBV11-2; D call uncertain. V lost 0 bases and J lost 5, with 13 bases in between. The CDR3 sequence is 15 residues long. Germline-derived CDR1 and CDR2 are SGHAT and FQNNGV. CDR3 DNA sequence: TGTGCCAGCAGCTTAGATTCCGGCGGGATAACTGAAGCTTTCTTT. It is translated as CASSLDSGGITEAFF. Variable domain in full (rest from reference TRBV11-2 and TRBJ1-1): EAGVAQSPRYKIIEKRQSVAFWCNPISGHATLYWYQQILGQGPKLLIQFQNNGVVDDSQLPKDRFSAERLKGVDSTLKIQPAKLEDSAVYLCASSLDSGGITEAFFGQGTRLTVV.

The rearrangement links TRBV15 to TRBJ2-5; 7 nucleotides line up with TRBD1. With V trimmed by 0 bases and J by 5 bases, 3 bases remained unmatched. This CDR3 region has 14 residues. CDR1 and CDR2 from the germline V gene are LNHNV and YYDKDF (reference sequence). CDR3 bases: TGTGCCACCAGCAGAGAACAGGGGATGGAGACCCAGTACTTC. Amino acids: CATSREQGMETQYF.

For the CDR3, the DNA is TGTGCCAGCAGAGACGGGACAGGGTTAGGTTCACCCCTCCACTTT. As protein: CASRDGTGLGSPLHF. The chain employs TRBV2 and TRBJ1-6; 9 bases line up with TRBD1. This CDR3 spans 15 amino acids. Losses at the gene ends were 6 bases for V and 9 bases for J; bases not matched to a gene: 9. Looked up from germline, CDR1 is SNHLY and CDR2 is FYNNEI.

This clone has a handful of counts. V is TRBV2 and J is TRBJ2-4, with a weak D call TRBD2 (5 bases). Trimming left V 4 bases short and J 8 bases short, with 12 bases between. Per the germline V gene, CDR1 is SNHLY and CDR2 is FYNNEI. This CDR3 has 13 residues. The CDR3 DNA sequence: TGTGCCAGCAGTGGCCTCGGAGGTGACATTCAGTACTTC. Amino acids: CASSGLGGDIQYF.

DNA for the CDR3: TGTGCCTGGACCTCACCCCGGGGGGTGTCACCCCTCCACTTT. The encoded protein is CAWTSPRGVSPLHF. The rearrangement uses TRBV30 and TRBJ1-6; weak D call: TRBD1 (5 bases). The CDR3 spans 14 residues. Looked up from germline, CDR1 is GTSNPN and CDR2 is SVGIG (reference sequence). The ends were cut back, 4 bases at V and 10 bases at J, with 17 bases in the middle.

CDR3 coding DNA: TGTGCCAGCAGTCCCGCGACAGGCTTCCCCTATGGCTACACCTTC. Translating gives CASSPATGFPYGYTF. This rearrangement joins TRBV27 to TRBJ1-2, with a weak D call TRBD1 (6 bases). In germline, CDR1 is MNHEY, CDR2 SMNVEV (reference sequence). The germline V and J ends were trimmed by 5 bases and 4 bases, with 17 bases remaining between them. The CDR3 loop spans 15 amino acids.

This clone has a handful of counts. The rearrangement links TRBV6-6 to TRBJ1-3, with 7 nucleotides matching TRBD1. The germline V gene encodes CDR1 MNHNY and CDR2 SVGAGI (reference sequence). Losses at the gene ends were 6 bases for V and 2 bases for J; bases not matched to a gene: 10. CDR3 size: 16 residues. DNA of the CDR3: TGTGCCAGCAGGGACAAGGGGGCTATCACTGGAAACACCATATATTTT. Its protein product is CASRDKGAITGNTIYF.

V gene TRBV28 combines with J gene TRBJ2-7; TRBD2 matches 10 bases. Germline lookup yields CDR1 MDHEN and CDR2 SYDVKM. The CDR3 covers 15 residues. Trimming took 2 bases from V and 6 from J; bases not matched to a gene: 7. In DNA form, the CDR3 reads TGTGCCAGCAGTTTAGGGCTAGCGGGAGATCCCGAGCAGTACTTC. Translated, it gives CASSLGLAGDPEQYF.

The CDR3 bases are TGTGCCAGCAGCCCTCTAGCGGGGGTGGCAGATACGCAGTATTTT. Residues: CASSPLAGVADTQYF. The gene calls are TRBV7-8 and TRBJ2-3; TRBD2 agrees at 10 bases. The length of the CDR3 is 15 residues. Germline loops: CDR1 SGHVS, CDR2 FQNEAQ. V gave up 5 bases and J gave up 4 bases; unmatched junction bases: 6.

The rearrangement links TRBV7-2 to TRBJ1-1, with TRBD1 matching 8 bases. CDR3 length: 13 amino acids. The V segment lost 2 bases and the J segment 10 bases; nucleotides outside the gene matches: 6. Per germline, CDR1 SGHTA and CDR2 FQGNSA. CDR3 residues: CASSLRQGARAFF. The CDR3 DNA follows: TGTGCCAGCAGCTTACGTCAGGGGGCGAGAGCTTTCTTT.

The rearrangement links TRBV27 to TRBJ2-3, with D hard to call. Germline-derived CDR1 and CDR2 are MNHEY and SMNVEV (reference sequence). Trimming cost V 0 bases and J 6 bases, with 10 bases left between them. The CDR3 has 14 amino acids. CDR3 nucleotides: TGTGCCAGCAGTTTATCCACAGTGTTGGATACGCAGTATTTT. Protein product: CASSLSTVLDTQYF.

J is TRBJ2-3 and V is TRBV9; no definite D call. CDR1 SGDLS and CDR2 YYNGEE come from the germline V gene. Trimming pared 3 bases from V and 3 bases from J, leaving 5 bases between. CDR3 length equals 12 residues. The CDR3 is CASSALTDTQYF. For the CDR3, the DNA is TGTGCCAGCAGCGCCCTTACAGATACGCAGTATTTT. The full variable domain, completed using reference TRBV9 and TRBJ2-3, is DSGVTQTPKHLITATGQRVTLRCSPRSGDLSVYWYQQSLDQGLQFLIQYYNGEERAKGNILERFSAQQFPDLHSELNLSSLELGDSALYFCASSALTDTQYFGPGTRLTVL.

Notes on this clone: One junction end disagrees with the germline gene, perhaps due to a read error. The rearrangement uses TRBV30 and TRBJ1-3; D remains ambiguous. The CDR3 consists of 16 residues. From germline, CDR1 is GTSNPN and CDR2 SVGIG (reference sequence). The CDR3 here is CAWTNTRIMAGNAIYF. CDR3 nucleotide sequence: TGTGCCTGGACAAATACGCGGATAATGGCTGGAAACGCCATATATTTT.

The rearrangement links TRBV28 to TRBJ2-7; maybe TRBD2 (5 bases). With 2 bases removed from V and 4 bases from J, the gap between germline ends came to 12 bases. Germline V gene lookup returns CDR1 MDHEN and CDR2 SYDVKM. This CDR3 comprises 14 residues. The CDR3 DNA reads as TGTGCCAGCAGTTTACCCGGGGTTACGTACGAGCAGTACTTC. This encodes CASSLPGVTYEQYF.